One and the same sample provided the 22 T cell receptor beta chains below, sequenced in a study of CD8+CD57+ T cells in acquired aplastic anemia. CDR3 and TCR beta VDJ profiling relied on genomic DNA as the template. One entry per CDR3 protein results from TCRdb running MiXCR on the reads. This table holds approximately 200,000 distinct CDR3 sequences, 54% found once. The material sequenced was sorted CD4+, CD8+, or CD8+CD57+ T cells (not recorded which) from PBMCs. The receptors here all came from a human donor in good health, serving as a control.

This clonotype was observed a handful of times. V usage is TRBV7-3 and J usage is TRBJ2-7; TRBD1 matches at 7 bases. The CDR3 is 13 residues long. The germline gives CDR1 SGHTA, CDR2 FQGTGA. Trimming took 1 base from V and 9 from J; bases not matched to a gene: 6. CDR3 amino acids: CASSLKGDRRQYF. The CDR3 DNA reads TGTGCCAGCAGCTTAAAGGGGGACAGAAGGCAGTACTTC.

The chain uses TRBV7-9 and TRBJ1-3; D is possibly TRBD1 (5 bases). CDR3 size: 16 residues. The germline V and J ends were trimmed by 5 bases and 3 bases, with 17 bases remaining between them. In germline, CDR1 is SEHNR, CDR2 FQNEAQ (reference sequence). The CDR3 DNA sequence: TGTGCCAGCAGCCATGGGGACCCGGGGATTGGAAACACCATATATTTT. This encodes CASSHGDPGIGNTIYF.

The count of this clonotype is one. This rearrangement joins TRBV5-1 to TRBJ1-4; 12 positions match TRBD1. Per germline, CDR1 SGHRS and CDR2 YFSETQ. The CDR3 is made up of 16 amino acids. Unmatched junction bases numbered 4, after V lost 0 bases and J lost 7 bases. The CDR3 loop is CASSLGGTGGSEKLFF. In DNA form, the CDR3 reads TGCGCCAGCAGCTTGGGGGGGACAGGGGGCAGTGAAAAACTGTTTTTT.

The V gene is TRBV12-3 or TRBV12-4, the J gene TRBJ1-1, with D uncertain. The CDR3 contains 13 residues. V was trimmed by 6 bases and J by 0 bases, leaving 8 bases between them. CDR3 amino acids: CASRRNMNTEAFF. Here the CDR3 DNA reads TGTGCCAGCAGACGGAACATGAACACTGAAGCTTTCTTT.

This clonotype was counted many times. V gene TRBV20-1 combines with J gene TRBJ1-1, with 9 bases lining up with TRBD1. V lost 2 bases to trimming and J lost 10 bases; unmatched junction nucleotides: 2. From germline, CDR1 is DFQATT and CDR2 SNEGSKA (reference sequence). The CDR3 runs to 11 residues. The CDR3 region has the DNA TGCAGTGCTAGACGACAGGGGGGAGCTTTCTTT. Protein: CSARRQGGAFF.

Concerning this clonotype: One end of the junction fails to match germline, which may point to a read error. The V call is TRBV10-2, the J call TRBJ2-6; 10 nucleotides line up with TRBD1. CDR1 WSHSY and CDR2 SAAADI come from the germline V gene. The CDR3 is 17 amino acids. This CDR3 is CASNAGTGVSGANVLIF. The CDR3 DNA is TGCGCCAGCAACGCCGGGACAGGGGTCTCTGGGGCCAACGTCCTGATTTTC.

Ten or more counts support this clonotype. This sequence joins TRBV5-1 and TRBJ2-5; 13 bases fit TRBD2. With V trimmed by 6 bases and J by 5 bases, 4 bases remained unmatched. The CDR3 is made up of 14 amino acids. Per the germline V gene, CDR1 is SGHRS and CDR2 is YFSETQ. The CDR3 nucleotides read TGCGCCAGCACCCTGACTAGCGGGGGGGAGACCCAGTACTTC. Its translation is CASTLTSGGETQYF.

The genes are TRBV7-3 and TRBJ1-1; perhaps TRBD1 as D (5 bases). This CDR3 is built from 13 residues. Germline CDR1 SGHTA, CDR2 FQGTGA. Trimming left V 5 bases short and J 1 base short, with 8 bases between. CDR3: CASSITGNTEAFF. CDR3 DNA: TGTGCCAGCAGCATTACAGGGAACACTGAAGCTTTCTTT. Variable domain in full (rest from reference TRBV7-3 and TRBJ1-1): GAGVSQTPSNKVTEKGKYVELRCDPISGHTALYWYRQSLGQGPEFLIYFQGTGAADDSGLPNDRFFAVRPEGSVSTLKIQRTERGDSAVYLCASSITGNTEAFFGQGTRLTVV.

This chain links TRBV7-9 with TRBJ2-5, with 13 bases identical to TRBD2. Per germline, CDR1 SEHNR and CDR2 FQNEAQ (reference sequence). This CDR3 has 16 residues. Unmatched junction bases numbered 8, after V lost 5 bases and J lost 5 bases. CDR3 coding DNA: TGTGCCAGCAGCCCAAAACTAGCGGGGGGGCCGGAGACCCAGTACTTC. This codes for CASSPKLAGGPETQYF.

CDR3 coding DNA: TGTGCCAGCAGCTTAAATGGCGGGGGGTTCTCAGAGTGGTTCTTC. The encoded protein is CASSLNGGGFSEWFF. J is TRBJ2-1 and V is TRBV7-3, with 8 bases matching TRBD2. The CDR3 runs 15 residues. Germline CDR1 SGHTA, CDR2 FQGTGA. V lost 1 base, J lost 15 bases, and 14 bases stayed unmatched.

This clonotype was seen once. The V call is TRBV19, the J call TRBJ2-7, with D perhaps given as TRBD1 or TRBD2 (5 bases each). CDR1 is LNHDA, CDR2 SQIVND, per germline (reference sequence). CDR3 length equals 14 residues. V was trimmed by 3 bases and J by 5 bases, leaving 14 bases between them. In nucleotides, the CDR3 is TGTGCCAGTAGTATCTCGTGGGACGTTGACGAGCAGTACTTC. It encodes CASSISWDVDEQYF.

In its sample, this clonotype was seen a few times. The rearrangement links TRBV19 to TRBJ1-5; no firm D call. V was cut by 7 bases and J by 0 bases, with 13 bases left in between. Germline CDR1 and CDR2: LNHDA and SQIVND (reference sequence). This CDR3 is built from 15 residues. In nucleotides, the CDR3 is TGTGCCAGTAAGTCTTACCTGTGTAGCAATCAGCCCCAGCATTTT. Translating gives CASKSYLCSNQPQHF. Combining the CDR3 with reference TRBV19 and TRBJ1-5 gives the whole variable domain DGGITQSPKYLFRKEGQNVTLSCEQNLNHDAMYWYRQDPGQGLRLIYYSQIVNDFQKGDIAEGYSVSREKKESFPLTVTSAQKNPTAFYLCASKSYLCSNQPQHFGDGTRLSIL.

Written as DNA, the CDR3 is TGTGCCAGCAGCTTAGCGGGGCGCCCGAACACTGAAGCTTTCTTT. This gives the protein CASSLAGRPNTEAFF. This sequence joins TRBV7-6 and TRBJ1-1; maybe TRBD1 (5 bases). Trimming stripped 0 bases from V and 1 base from J, with 9 bases between. CDR3 length: 15 amino acids. Germline values: CDR1 SGHVS, CDR2 FNYEAQ.

V usage is TRBV7-2 and J usage is TRBJ2-7; D is perhaps TRBD1 (5 bases). V was cut by 2 bases and J by 7 bases, with 12 bases left in between. This CDR3 is 13 amino acids long. CDR1 SGHTA and CDR2 FQGNSA come from the germline V gene. CDR3 coding DNA: TGTGCCAGCAGCTTAACGTTCAGGGAAGAGCAGTACTTC. Residues: CASSLTFREEQYF.

The CDR3 bases are TGCAGTGCTACTAGCGGGGGAGAGACCCAGTACTTC. Translated: CSATSGGETQYF. The J gene is TRBJ2-5, the V gene TRBV20-1; TRBD2 matches at 10 bases. V was pared by 4 bases and J by 4 bases, with 0 bases of the junction left unmatched. The CDR3 length is 12 residues. The germline V gene has CDR1 DFQATT and CDR2 SNEGSKA (reference sequence).

There are many counts of this clonotype. The chain has TRBV27 and TRBJ2-6, with D maybe TRBD2 (5 bases). V lost 3 bases, J lost 0 bases, and 6 bases lay in between. Germline V lookup: CDR1 MNHEY, CDR2 SMNVEV (reference sequence). The CDR3 length is 15 residues. The CDR3, as DNA: TGTGCCAGCAGTTTTGGAGGCTCTGGGGCCAACGTCCTGACTTTC. Residues: CASSFGGSGANVLTF.

The V gene is TRBV12-3 or TRBV12-4, the J gene TRBJ1-5; D gene ambiguous. The CDR3 is 16 amino acids. Trimming pared 1 base from V and 1 base from J, leaving 11 bases between. The CDR3 DNA follows: TGTGCCAGCAGTTTAGTCCTCGGGATAAGCAATCAGCCCCAGCATTTT. Its translation: CASSLVLGISNQPQHF.

At least ten counts were recorded for this clonotype. This chain joins TRBV27 and TRBJ1-6; D gene unclear. V gave up 8 bases and J gave up 0 bases, with 8 bases separating them. CDR3 length equals 14 residues. Germline values: CDR1 MNHEY, CDR2 SMNVEV (reference sequence). The DNA for the CDR3 is TGTGCCAGCGCCGGTAGCTCCTATAATTCACCCCTCCACTTT. Encoded protein: CASAGSSYNSPLHF.

This clonotype has a count of ten or more. This rearrangement joins TRBV12-3 or TRBV12-4 to TRBJ2-5, with 7 bases lining up with TRBD2. CDR3 length: 12 amino acids. The ends lost 4 bases at V and 5 bases at J; junction bases unmatched: 1. CDR3 in amino acids: CASSWGGETQYF. CDR3 bases: TGTGCCAGCAGTTGGGGGGGGGAGACCCAGTACTTC.

The chain employs TRBV10-1 and TRBJ2-2; no firm D call. V dropped 0 bases and J dropped 1 base, with 3 bases sitting between them. Germline CDR1 reads WNHNN; CDR2 reads SYGVQD (reference sequence). The CDR3 extends over 14 amino acids. The CDR3 protein is CASSESWNTGELFF. For the CDR3, the DNA is TGCGCCAGCAGTGAGTCGTGGAACACCGGGGAGCTGTTTTTT.

V usage is TRBV15 and J usage is TRBJ2-5, with 7 positions matching TRBD2. There are 16 residues in the CDR3. Germline CDR1 is LNHNV and CDR2 is YYDKDF (reference sequence). After removal of 1 base from V and 4 bases from J, the junction contained 9 bases not matched to a gene. DNA for the CDR3: TGTGCCACCAGCAGAGTCGGGGAGGGAGGTATAGAGACCCAGTACTTC. It yields the protein CATSRVGEGGIETQYF.

This clonotype was counted many times. The chain carries TRBV10-3 and TRBJ2-7, with D uncertain. V gave up 7 bases and J gave up 3 bases, with 22 bases separating them. Germline loops: CDR1 ENHRY, CDR2 SYGVKD. CDR3 length: 16 residues. The CDR3 DNA reads TGTGCCATCACCCCCGTTATGGCAGCTCAGATCTACGAGCAGTACTTC. Its protein is CAITPVMAAQIYEQYF.